This T cell receptor (beta chain) was observed in a study of OX40 agonist ivuxolimab in advanced cancers. Study context: Ivuxolimab is an agonistic anti-OX40 (CD134) antibody, and patients were treated with it. Recorded diagnoses for dose-escalation patients were hepatocellular carcinoma, melanoma, renal cell or head and neck cancer.

Findings of the study overall: In the expanded peripheral T cells, antigen specificity was never determined. Patients who responded partially at 0.1-3.0 mg/kg showed clonal expansion ranking among the lowest.

Worth noting for this clone: Its cognate antigen is unknown.

Between the trimmed V and J ends, which lost 6 bases and 10 bases, there was a span of 10 bases. This CDR3 is built from 12 residues. The germline CDR1 and CDR2 sequences are MNHNY and SVGAGI (reference sequence). Sequenced by immunoSEQ multiplex PCR; TCRdb stores in-frame clones only, minus some. The sample includes some 44,000 clones, approximately 90% of them seen just once. V usage is TRBV6-6 and J usage is TRBJ1-6, with D possibly TRBD1 on 5 matching bases. The sequence came from an adult with an advanced solid tumor such as melanoma, head and neck, liver or kidney cancer. Specimen: CD4+ or CD8+ T cells sorted from blood, collected in a trial of the OX40 agonist ivuxolimab. CDR3 amino acids: CASSDGDSPLHF. CDR3 in DNA: TGTGCCAGCAGCGACGGGGACTCACCCCTCCACTTT.